This TCR beta chain was captured by sequencing in a study of cytomegalovirus exposure and HLA in healthy donors (dated by TCRdb to the late 2010s). Broadly, across the study: A later analysis indicated that the roughly 120 validation repertoires were generated on the platform also employed for the 720 or so repertoires of the first cohort. The study was designed to test whether signatures of past pathogen exposure could be identified by cataloging public T cell receptors. A separate validation cohort of approximately 120 different subjects was used in addition to the approximately 640-subject first cohort. High-throughput TCR immunosequencing, statistical association of individual TCRs with disease status, and machine learning were combined to predict cytomegalovirus infection status.

Library prep was done by the immunoSEQ multiplex PCR assay. In the source study's methods: A statistical classification framework was built to diagnose cytomegalovirus status from the catalog of TCR beta chain sequences. Sourced from immuneACCESS, this table was stored by TCRdb with only in-frame sequences that have V and J called. A share of the clones is absent; for the studies checked, an unresolved V gene accounts for under half, and the remainder has no known explanation. V and J calls and clone size are as listed in that table; D and trimming were resolved from the DNA. The sample includes roughly 56,000 clones, with over 75% observed a single time. The biggest ten clones account for about 2.2% of the sample. With respect to this clone: It lacks a known antigen. The input lacks base qualities; no much larger clone sits a single base away.

The donors belonged to the validation cohort of about 120 subjects, which was separate from the approximately 700-subject first cohort. Study-wide conclusions, independent of this receptor: Most TCR sequences were observed very rarely across donors, whereas some public TCRs were present in many individuals. In vitro tests confirmed that a few of the cytomegalovirus-associated TCR beta chains recognize cytomegalovirus antigens. Of the cluster scores, approximately 94% were above 0 in a later analysis, which found that TCRs clustered in the first cohort also tended to co-occur in the 120 or so validation repertoires. It was suggested by the authors that the approach could potentially be generalized to other disease states and immunological phenotypes. The study gave a list of over 150 TCR beta chains associated with cytomegalovirus. A later analysis had no HLA typing for the validation cohort, so co-occurrence there was scored across all 110 or so repertoires. In both the original and validation cohorts, the classifier was reported to diagnose cytomegalovirus status with high specificity and sensitivity.

From cysteine to phenylalanine, the CDR3 is 16 amino acids long. The retained sequence is limited to the CDR3, 48 bases, with the frame set at the first base. The junction shows trimming of 5 bases on V and 5 bases on J, plus 19 bases between the germline ends. The germline V gene specifies MNHGY as CDR1 and SVAAGI as CDR2. The sample comprised PBMCs. The chain couples TRBV6-9 to TRBJ1-5; the D region possibly corresponds to TRBD1 (6 bases align). This TCR was sampled from a woman aged 25 to 39 in good health and CMV-seronegative. The bases read TGTGCCAGCAGTCGAAGGGAGGGGGGGGACGATCAGCCCCAGCATTTT. Its amino acids are CASSRREGGDDQPQHF.